This record concerns one T cell receptor beta chain sequence. The target of this receptor is not known. Within one base of it there is no much larger clone, and no base qualities were kept. The data stem from a study of T cell responses to AZD1222 COVID-19 vaccine (dated by TCRdb to the early 2020s). Some background on the complete study: AZD1222 recipients whose second dose came at about 4 weeks and those whose second dose came at about 12 weeks were combined into one group, since spike-specific TCR depth and breadth did not differ between the two schedules. A total of 233 trial participants underwent TCR sequencing, of whom approximately 210 received two doses of AZD1222 and some 26 received two doses of the MenACWY control vaccine. Trial participants were enrolled into age subgroups of 18-55, 56-69 and 70-plus years, which contained roughly 140, 27 and 60 TCR-sequenced participants, respectively.

Broader findings and caveats from the paper: The 56-69-year group was small, and its depth increase did not reach significance, likely because of low power. Reportedly, close to half of the unique spike-specific TCRs recognized epitopes lying outside the regions that are mutated in the B.1.351 and B.1.1.7 variants. Conclusions about previously exposed vaccinees are limited, since just a handful of AZD1222 recipients were seropositive for SARS-CoV-2 at baseline. Because no samples from the day 14 peak response were available, repertoires could be characterized only after the peak T cell response. Participants were mostly white British and included more females than males, and it was suggested by the authors that clonal diversity may have been underestimated. After two AZD1222 doses, spike-specific TCR breadth and depth were significantly higher than at day 0 and than in MenACWY recipients. The vaccine-associated CD4 TCRs covered the entire spike protein, and the dominant responses fell in regions 160-218 and 743-854.

The germline V gene (reference sequence) sets CDR1 to LNHDA and CDR2 to SQIVND. V is pared back by 4 bases and J by 5 bases, with 8 bases lying between the germline termini. The CDR3 has 13 amino acids, counting the end cysteine and phenylalanine. Just the 39-base CDR3 DNA is kept, in frame starting at base 1. The meaning of the sample's time point label: baseline before first vaccination. The vaccinee samples were drawn from two UK trials, COV001 and COV002, one of which was a single-blind randomized controlled phase 2/3 trial testing AZD1222 (ChAdOx1 nCoV-19) in healthy adults. For TCRbeta chain sequencing, PBMC samples were collected from trial participants at day 0 and at day 28 after the second dose. The CDR3 regions of human TCRbeta chains were analyzed by immunosequencing. Turning to the authors' computational methods: Repertoire TCRs were checked for matches against a reference library of SARS-CoV-2-specific TCRs that had been generated using the MIRA antigen-specificity platform. Breadth meant the fraction of unique TCRs that were SARS-CoV-2-associated, whereas depth meant the fraction of total T cells that were SARS-CoV-2-associated. Using the MIRA data, each spike-specific TCR was mapped to the spike region that the TCR reacts to and placed in a CD4 or CD8 class. Log10-transformed breadth and depth values were compared by one-way ANOVA with Sidak's multiple comparisons tests. Not all clones reach the TCRdb copy of this immuneACCESS table, which keeps in-frame sequences only. Checked studies attribute under half of the gap to unresolved V genes and leave the rest unexplained. V, J and clone size are taken as reported in that table, and D and trimming were inferred from the DNA itself. The sample contains around 160,000 clones, about 95% of them found a single time. The ten largest clonotypes hold about 0.6% of the sample.

The chain couples TRBV19 to TRBJ1-4; TRBD1 is possibly the D segment (5 matching bases). The source material was peripheral blood, sampled on day 0 of AZD1222 vaccination. The clonotype comes from an adult in good health. The DNA is as follows: TGTGCCAGTAGTAACCGGGGGAATGAAAAACTGTTTTTT. Its amino acids are CASSNRGNEKLFF.